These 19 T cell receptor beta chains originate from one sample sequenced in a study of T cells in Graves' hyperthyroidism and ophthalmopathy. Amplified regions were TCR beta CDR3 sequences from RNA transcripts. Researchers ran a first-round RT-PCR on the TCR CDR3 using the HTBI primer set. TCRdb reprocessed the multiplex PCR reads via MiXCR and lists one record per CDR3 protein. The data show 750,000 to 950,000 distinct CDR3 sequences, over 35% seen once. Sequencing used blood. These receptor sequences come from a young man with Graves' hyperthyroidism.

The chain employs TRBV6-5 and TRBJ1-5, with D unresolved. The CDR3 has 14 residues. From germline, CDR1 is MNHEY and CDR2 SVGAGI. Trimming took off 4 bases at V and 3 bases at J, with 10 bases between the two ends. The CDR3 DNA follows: TGTGCCAGCAGTTCGCCGGGATTCAATCAGCCCCAGCATTTT. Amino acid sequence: CASSSPGFNQPQHF.

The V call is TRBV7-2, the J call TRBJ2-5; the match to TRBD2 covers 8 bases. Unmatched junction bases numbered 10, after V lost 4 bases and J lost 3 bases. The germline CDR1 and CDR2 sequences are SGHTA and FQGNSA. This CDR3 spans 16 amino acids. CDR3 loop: CASSSIAGGLKETQYF. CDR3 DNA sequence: TGTGCCAGCAGCTCAATCGCGGGGGGACTCAAAGAGACCCAGTACTTC.

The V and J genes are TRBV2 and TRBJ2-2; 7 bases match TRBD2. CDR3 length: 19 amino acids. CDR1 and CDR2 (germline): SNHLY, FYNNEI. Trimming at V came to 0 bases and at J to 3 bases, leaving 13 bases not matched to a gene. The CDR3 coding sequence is TGTGCCAGCAGTGAAGCCCCTTCCTGGGAGGGCAGGGACACCGGGGAGCTGTTTTTT. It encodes CASSEAPSWEGRDTGELFF.

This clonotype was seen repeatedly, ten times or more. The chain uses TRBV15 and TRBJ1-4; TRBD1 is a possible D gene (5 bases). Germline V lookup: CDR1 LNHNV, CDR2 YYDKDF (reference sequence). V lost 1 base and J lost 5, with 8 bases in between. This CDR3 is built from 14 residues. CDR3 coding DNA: TGTGCCACCAGCAGAGGGGACGGGAATGAAAAACTGTTTTTT. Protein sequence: CATSRGDGNEKLFF.

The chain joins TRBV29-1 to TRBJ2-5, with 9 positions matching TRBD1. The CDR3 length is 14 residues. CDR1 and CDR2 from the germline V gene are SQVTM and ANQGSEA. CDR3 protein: CVEERTGEFETQYF. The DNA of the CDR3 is TGCGTTGAAGAAAGGACAGGGGAGTTTGAGACCCAGTACTTC.

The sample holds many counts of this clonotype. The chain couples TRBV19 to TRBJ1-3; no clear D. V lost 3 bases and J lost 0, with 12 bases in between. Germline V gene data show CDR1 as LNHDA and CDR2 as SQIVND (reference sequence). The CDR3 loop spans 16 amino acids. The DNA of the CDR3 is TGTGCCAGTAGTATTTCAACTATGGACTCTGGAAACACCATATATTTT. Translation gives CASSISTMDSGNTIYF.

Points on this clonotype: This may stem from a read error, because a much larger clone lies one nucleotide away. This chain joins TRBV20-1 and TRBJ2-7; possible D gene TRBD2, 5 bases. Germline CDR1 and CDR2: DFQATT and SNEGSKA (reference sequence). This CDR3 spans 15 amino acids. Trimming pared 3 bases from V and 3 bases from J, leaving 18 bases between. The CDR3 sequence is CSASDQSGIIYEQYF. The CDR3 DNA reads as TGCAGTGCTAGCGATCAATCGGGGATCATCTACGAGCAGTACTTC.

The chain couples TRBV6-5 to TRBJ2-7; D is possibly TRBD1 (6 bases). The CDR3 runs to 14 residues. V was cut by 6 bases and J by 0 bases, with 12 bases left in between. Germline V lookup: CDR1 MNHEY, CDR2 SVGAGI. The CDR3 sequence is CASRGAGASYEQYF. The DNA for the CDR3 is TGTGCCAGCAGGGGGGCAGGGGCCTCCTACGAGCAGTACTTC.

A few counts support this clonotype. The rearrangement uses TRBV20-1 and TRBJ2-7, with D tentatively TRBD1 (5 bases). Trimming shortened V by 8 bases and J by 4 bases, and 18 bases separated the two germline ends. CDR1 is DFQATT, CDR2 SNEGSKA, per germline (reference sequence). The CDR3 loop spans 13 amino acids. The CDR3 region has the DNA TGCAGTCCGTCAAGTCCTGGACATTACGAGCAGTACTTC. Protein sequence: CSPSSPGHYEQYF.

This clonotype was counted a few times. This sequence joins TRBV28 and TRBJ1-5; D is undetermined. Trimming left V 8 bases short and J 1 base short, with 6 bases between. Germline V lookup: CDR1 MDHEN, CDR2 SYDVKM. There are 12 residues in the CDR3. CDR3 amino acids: CASRISNQPQHF. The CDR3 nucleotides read TGTGCCAGCCGGATAAGCAATCAGCCCCAGCATTTT.

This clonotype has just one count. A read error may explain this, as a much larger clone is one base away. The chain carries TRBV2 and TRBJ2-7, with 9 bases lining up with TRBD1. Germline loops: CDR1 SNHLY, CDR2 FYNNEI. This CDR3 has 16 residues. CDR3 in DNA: TGTGCCGGCAGTGAGTCCGGGACAGGGAGCTCCTACGAGCAGTACTTC. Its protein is CAGSESGTGSSYEQYF.

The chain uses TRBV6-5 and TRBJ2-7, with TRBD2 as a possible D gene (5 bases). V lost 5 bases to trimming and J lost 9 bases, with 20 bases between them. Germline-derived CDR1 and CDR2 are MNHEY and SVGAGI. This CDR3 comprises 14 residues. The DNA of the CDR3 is TGTGCCAGCAGTGAAGCGGAGGCTACCATCCGGCAGTACTTC. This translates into CASSEAEATIRQYF.

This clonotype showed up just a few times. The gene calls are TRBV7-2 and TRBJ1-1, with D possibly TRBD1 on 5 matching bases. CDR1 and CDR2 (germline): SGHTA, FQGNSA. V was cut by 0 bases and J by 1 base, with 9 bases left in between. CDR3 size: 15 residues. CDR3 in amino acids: CASSLANGGNTEAFF. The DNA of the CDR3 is TGTGCCAGCAGCTTAGCGAATGGGGGGAACACTGAAGCTTTCTTT. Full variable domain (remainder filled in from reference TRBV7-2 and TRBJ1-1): GAGVSQSPSNKVTEKGKDVELRCDPISGHTALYWYRQSLGQGLEFLIYFQGNSAPDKSGLPSDRFSAERTGGSVSTLTIQRTQQEDSAVYLCASSLANGGNTEAFFGQGTRLTVV.

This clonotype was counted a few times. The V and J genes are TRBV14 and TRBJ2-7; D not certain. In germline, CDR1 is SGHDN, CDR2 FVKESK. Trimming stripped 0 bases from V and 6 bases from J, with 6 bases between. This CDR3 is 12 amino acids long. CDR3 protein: CASSQDFPEQYF. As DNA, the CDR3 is TGTGCCAGCAGCCAAGATTTTCCCGAGCAGTACTTC.

In DNA form, the CDR3 reads TGTGCCAGCAACTCTTTAGCGGGGGGGCCGGGGACCCAGTACTTC. It translates to CASNSLAGGPGTQYF. This sequence joins TRBV7-2 and TRBJ2-5; 11 bases map to TRBD2. The J segment lost 7 bases and the V segment lost 7 bases, leaving 11 bases of the junction unmatched. Germline CDR1 is SGHTA and CDR2 is FQGNSA. The CDR3 sequence is 15 residues long.

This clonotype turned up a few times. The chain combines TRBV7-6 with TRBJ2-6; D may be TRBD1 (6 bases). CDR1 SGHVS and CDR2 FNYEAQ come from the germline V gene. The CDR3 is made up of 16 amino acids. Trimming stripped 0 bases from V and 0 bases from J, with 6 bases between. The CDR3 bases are TGTGCCAGCAGCTTAGCGGACAGCTCTGGGGCCAACGTCCTGACTTTC. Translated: CASSLADSSGANVLTF.

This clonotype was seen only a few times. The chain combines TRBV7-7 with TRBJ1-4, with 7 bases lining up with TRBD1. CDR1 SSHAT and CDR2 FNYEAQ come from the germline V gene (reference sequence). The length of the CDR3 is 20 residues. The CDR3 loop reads CASSGQYPPGALATNEKLFF. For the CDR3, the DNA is TGTGCTAGCTCGGGACAGTATCCACCCGGGGCCCTTGCAACTAATGAAAAACTGTTTTTT.

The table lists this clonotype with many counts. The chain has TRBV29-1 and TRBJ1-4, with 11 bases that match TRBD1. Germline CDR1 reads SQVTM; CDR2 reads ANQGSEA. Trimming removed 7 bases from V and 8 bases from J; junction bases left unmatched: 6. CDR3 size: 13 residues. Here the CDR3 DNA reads TGCAGCGCCGAGGACAGGGGGCTGGAAAAACTGTTTTTT. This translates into CSAEDRGLEKLFF.

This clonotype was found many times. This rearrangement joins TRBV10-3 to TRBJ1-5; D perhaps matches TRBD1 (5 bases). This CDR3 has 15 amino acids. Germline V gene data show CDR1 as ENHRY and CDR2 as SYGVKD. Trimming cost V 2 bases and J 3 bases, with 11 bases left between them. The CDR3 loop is CAISEDGQPNQPQHF. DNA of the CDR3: TGTGCCATCAGTGAGGACGGACAACCCAATCAGCCCCAGCATTTT.